A selection of T cell receptor beta chains follows, all from one sample in a study of Ad26.COV2.S vaccination and SARS-CoV-2 variants. Measured with immunoSEQ multiplex PCR; TCRdb has only the in-frame clones, and not every one. In the table there are under 150,000 clones, more than 80% of which are singletons. This specimen was peripheral blood, taken after recovery from COVID-19. The receptors originated from a human donor who had recovered from COVID-19. Each CDR3 is given with its conserved first and last residue. The order of the fields is J gene, clone size, D gene, V gene, CDR3 DNA, CDR3 protein. The D gene is left open where the match is weak. Clone size is given for some rows only: seen once, a few or many times, or a class if the clone is expanded.

j_call: TRBJ2-5
clone_size: few
d_call: .
v_call: TRBV28
cdr3_nt: TGTGCCAGCAGTCCAGGGTTCCAAGAGACCCAGTACTTC
cdr3_aa: CASSPGFQETQYF

j_call: TRBJ2-2
clone_size: .
d_call: TRBD1
v_call: TRBV6-5
cdr3_nt: TGTGCCATGACAGGGCGAGGGGACACCGGGGAGCTGTTTTTT
cdr3_aa: CAMTGRGDTGELFF

j_call: TRBJ2-3
clone_size: .
d_call: TRBD2
v_call: TRBV20-1
cdr3_nt: TGCAGTGCTAGTATGGGACTAGCGGGGGGAATAAACACAGATACGCAGTATTTT
cdr3_aa: CSASMGLAGGINTDTQYF

j_call: TRBJ2-7
clone_size: .
d_call: TRBD1
v_call: TRBV7-9
cdr3_nt: TGTGCCAGCAGCGGTGGGGACAGGGCCTACGAGCAGTACTTC
cdr3_aa: CASSGGDRAYEQYF

j_call: TRBJ1-5
clone_size: .
d_call: .
v_call: TRBV27
cdr3_nt: TGTGCCAGCAGTCGGAAGGCCGACACAAATTGGAGCAATCAGCCCCAGCATTTT
cdr3_aa: CASSRKADTNWSNQPQHF

j_call: TRBJ2-3
clone_size: .
d_call: TRBD1
v_call: TRBV15
cdr3_nt: TGTGCCACCAGCAACAGACAGGGGCGGACAGATACGCAGTATTTT
cdr3_aa: CATSNRQGRTDTQYF

j_call: TRBJ2-5
clone_size: .
d_call: .
v_call: TRBV10-2
cdr3_nt: TGCGCCAGCAGTGCGGACAGGGAGGGAGAGACCCAGTACTTC
cdr3_aa: CASSADREGETQYF

j_call: TRBJ1-2
clone_size: hyperexpanded
d_call: .
v_call: TRBV19
cdr3_nt: TGTGCCAGTAGTATTATGTTCGCAAGTCGAGGCCATGGCTACACCTTC
cdr3_aa: CASSIMFASRGHGYTF

j_call: TRBJ1-5
clone_size: once
d_call: .
v_call: TRBV6-5
cdr3_nt: TGTGCCAGCAAATCCCAGGGGAAGCATCAGCCCCAGCATTTT
cdr3_aa: CASKSQGKHQPQHF

j_call: TRBJ2-7
clone_size: .
d_call: .
v_call: TRBV14
cdr3_nt: TGTGCCAGCAGCCAAGGTCATGACAGAGCATACGAGCAGTACTTC
cdr3_aa: CASSQGHDRAYEQYF

j_call: TRBJ2-7
clone_size: .
d_call: .
v_call: TRBV20-1
cdr3_nt: TGCAGTGCCACATCTAACTACGAGCAGTACTTC
cdr3_aa: CSATSNYEQYF

j_call: TRBJ1-2
clone_size: few
d_call: TRBD1
v_call: TRBV18
cdr3_nt: TGTGCCAGCTCACCTCCGGGACAGCTGGGGTATTATGGCTACACCTTC
cdr3_aa: CASSPPGQLGYYGYTF

j_call: TRBJ1-4
clone_size: once
d_call: .
v_call: TRBV30
cdr3_nt: TGTGCCTGGAGTCCGGGGGGGGGAAAACTGTTTTTT
cdr3_aa: CAWSPGGGKLFF

j_call: TRBJ2-6
clone_size: .
d_call: .
v_call: TRBV28
cdr3_nt: TGTGCCAGCAGTCCCCGGGATCGCTCTGGGGCCAACGTCCTGACTTTC
cdr3_aa: CASSPRDRSGANVLTF

j_call: TRBJ1-1
clone_size: .
d_call: TRBD1
v_call: TRBV3-1/TRBV3-2
cdr3_nt: TGTGCCAGCAGCCTCGACAGGGGAACTGAAGCTTTCTTT
cdr3_aa: CASSLDRGTEAFF

j_call: TRBJ1-2
clone_size: .
d_call: .
v_call: TRBV30
cdr3_nt: TGTGCCTGGAGTGTATCCCCCGGAGAGGGAGGCTACACCTTC
cdr3_aa: CAWSVSPGEGGYTF

j_call: TRBJ2-7
clone_size: .
d_call: TRBD2
v_call: TRBV6-2/TRBV6-3
cdr3_nt: TGTGCCAGCAGTGATGGACTAGCGGGGACCTCCTACGAGCAGTACTTC
cdr3_aa: CASSDGLAGTSYEQYF

j_call: TRBJ1-2
clone_size: .
d_call: TRBD1
v_call: TRBV25-1
cdr3_nt: TGTGCCAGCAGTGACGAACGGACAGGGTTCGGAGGCTATGGCTACACCTTC
cdr3_aa: CASSDERTGFGGYGYTF

j_call: TRBJ2-2
clone_size: .
d_call: .
v_call: TRBV5-4
cdr3_nt: TGTGCCAGCAGCTTTCAGGGGAGAGGGACCGGGGAGCTGTTTTTT
cdr3_aa: CASSFQGRGTGELFF

j_call: TRBJ2-1
clone_size: .
d_call: TRBD2
v_call: TRBV9
cdr3_nt: TGTGCCAGCAGCGTAGTAGCAGCGGGGGGCTACAATGAGCAGTTCTTC
cdr3_aa: CASSVVAAGGYNEQFF

j_call: TRBJ1-5
clone_size: .
d_call: .
v_call: TRBV27
cdr3_nt: TGTGCCAGCAGTTTATCGTGGGGGACCAATCAGCCCCAGCATTTT
cdr3_aa: CASSLSWGTNQPQHF

j_call: TRBJ1-2
clone_size: .
d_call: TRBD1
v_call: TRBV6-5
cdr3_nt: TGTGCCAGCAGTCCCGGGACAGGGGGGAACTATGGCTACACCTTC
cdr3_aa: CASSPGTGGNYGYTF